A single sample is the source of the 10 T cell receptor beta chains below, sequenced in a study of blood T cell repertoires in COVID-19. Profiled with immunoSEQ multiplex PCR; TCRdb holds only in-frame clones, not every one. The sample contains tens of thousands of clones, around 88% of which appear only once. Sequencing input: peripheral blood. The receptors originated from a man aged 55 to 70 with acute or convalescent COVID-19.

The rearrangement joins TRBV9 to TRBJ1-2; D might be TRBD1 (5 bases). V lost 4 bases and J 8 bases, leaving 18 bases between the germline ends. The CDR3 consists of 14 residues. Per the germline V gene, CDR1 is SGDLS and CDR2 is YYNGEE. The CDR3 sequence is CASSPGGSTRGYTF. Here the CDR3 DNA reads TGTGCCAGCAGCCCCGGGGGGTCCACGCGAGGCTACACCTTC.

This clone was detected once. V usage is TRBV5-6 and J usage is TRBJ1-2; TRBD1 agrees at 9 bases. The CDR3 extends over 16 amino acids. CDR1 SGHDT and CDR2 YYEEEE come from the germline V gene. J lost 3 bases, V lost 0 bases, and 6 bases had no gene match. CDR3 loop: CASSLAGQGIDYGYTF. The CDR3 bases are TGTGCCAGCAGCTTGGCCGGACAGGGGATAGACTATGGCTACACCTTC.

V is TRBV11-2 and J is TRBJ2-7, with TRBD2 matching over 8 bases. V dropped 6 bases and J dropped 3; count of bases not matched to a gene: 16. The CDR3 covers 17 residues. Germline V CDR1 and CDR2: SGHAT, FQNNGV. CDR3 in DNA: TGTGCCAGCAGTCCTATTCGGGGTAGCGGGGTGGACTACGAGCAGTACTTC. Encoded protein: CASSPIRGSGVDYEQYF.

J is TRBJ1-1 and V is TRBV4-3; 9 bases agree with TRBD1. This CDR3 spans 16 amino acids. CDR1 LGHNA and CDR2 YSLEER come from the germline V gene. The V and J ends lost 3 bases and 1 base, in that order; junction bases with no gene match: 6. CDR3 in amino acids: CASSHDLGQGNTEAFF. The CDR3 coding sequence is TGCGCCAGCAGCCATGATTTGGGACAGGGGAACACTGAAGCTTTCTTT.

This rearrangement joins TRBV6-5 to TRBJ1-2; D unclear. The CDR3 runs 13 residues. Germline loops: CDR1 MNHEY, CDR2 SVGAGI. The V gene lost 6 bases and the J gene lost 8 bases, with 16 bases spanning the gap. The CDR3 region is CASRLPAGGGYTF. For the CDR3, the DNA is TGTGCCAGCAGGCTACCCGCCGGAGGGGGCTACACCTTC.

The J gene is TRBJ1-6, the V gene TRBV27, with TRBD1 matching 9 bases. The ends lost 3 bases at V and 8 bases at J; junction bases unmatched: 2. The CDR3 runs to 14 residues. Germline-derived CDR1 and CDR2 are MNHEY and SMNVEV (reference sequence). The chain's CDR3 is CASSFWTGDSPLHF. The CDR3 nucleotides are TGTGCCAGCAGTTTCTGGACAGGGGATTCACCCCTCCACTTT.

This clone came up a few times. The V gene is TRBV9, the J gene TRBJ1-2, with D unclear. The V gene's germline CDR1 is SGDLS and CDR2 YYNGEE. The CDR3 is 14 residues long. Between the trimmed V and J ends, which lost 2 bases and 2 bases, there was a span of 10 bases. The CDR3, as DNA: TGTGCCAGCAGCGTTCAGCAGGCCAACTATGGCTACACCTTC. Protein: CASSVQQANYGYTF.

This chain connects TRBV24-1 to TRBJ1-6, with 10 bases aligning to TRBD1. The germline V gene encodes CDR1 KGHDR and CDR2 SFDVKD. The CDR3 consists of 15 residues. V lost 3 bases, J lost 9 bases, and 4 bases stayed unmatched. CDR3 loop: CATSDPGQGFSPLHF. In nucleotides, the CDR3 is TGTGCCACCAGTGATCCGGGACAGGGGTTTTCACCCCTCCACTTT.

Turning to this clone: Other nucleotide sequences in the sample specify the same CDR3. The chain links TRBV30 to TRBJ2-1, with a weak D call TRBD2 (6 bases). This CDR3 region has 13 residues. Germline V gene lookup returns CDR1 GTSNPN and CDR2 SVGIG (reference sequence). The V and J ends lost 0 bases and 6 bases respectively, with 9 bases between them. CDR3 sequence: CAWSVMGLNEQFF. The CDR3 DNA follows: TGTGCCTGGAGTGTAATGGGACTCAATGAGCAGTTCTTC.

The chain links TRBV6-5 to TRBJ1-2; TRBD1 matches at 7 bases. CDR1 is MNHEY and CDR2 is SVGAGI in the germline V gene. CDR3 length: 14 amino acids. V lost 6 bases, J lost 5 bases, and 9 bases stayed unmatched. DNA for the CDR3: TGTGCCAGCAGGTGGTCTCCAGGGGGTTATGGCTACACCTTC. Translating gives CASRWSPGGYGYTF.